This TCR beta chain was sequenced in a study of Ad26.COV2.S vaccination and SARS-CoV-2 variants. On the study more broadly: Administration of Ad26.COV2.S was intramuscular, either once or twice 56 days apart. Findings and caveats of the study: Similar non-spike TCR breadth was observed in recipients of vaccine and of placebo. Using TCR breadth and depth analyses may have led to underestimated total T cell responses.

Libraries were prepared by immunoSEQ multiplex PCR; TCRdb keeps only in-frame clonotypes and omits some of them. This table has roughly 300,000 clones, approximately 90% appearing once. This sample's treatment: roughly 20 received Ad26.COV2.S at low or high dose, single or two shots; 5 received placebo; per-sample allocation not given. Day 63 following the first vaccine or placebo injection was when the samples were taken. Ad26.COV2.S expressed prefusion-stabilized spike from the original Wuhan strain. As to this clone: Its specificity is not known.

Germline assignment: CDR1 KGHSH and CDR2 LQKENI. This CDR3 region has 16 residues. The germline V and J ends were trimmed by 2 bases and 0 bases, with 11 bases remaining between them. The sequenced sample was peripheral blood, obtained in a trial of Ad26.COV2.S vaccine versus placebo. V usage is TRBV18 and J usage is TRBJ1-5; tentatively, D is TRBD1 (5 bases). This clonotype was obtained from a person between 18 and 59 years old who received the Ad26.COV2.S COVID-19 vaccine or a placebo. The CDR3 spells CASSPNQRGSNQPQHF. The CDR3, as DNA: TGTGCCAGCTCACCAAATCAAAGGGGTAGCAATCAGCCCCAGCATTTT.